The T cell receptor (beta chain) described here comes from a study of cytomegalovirus exposure and HLA in healthy donors. The PCR ran on 60 Vbeta and 13 Jbeta primers. Clones were read by immunoSEQ multiplex PCR, and TCRdb kept only the in-frame ones, dropping some. The data show 150,000 to 200,000 clones, with approximately 82% seen just once and 7.7% held by the top ten. Unmatched junction bases numbered 11, after V lost 6 bases and J lost 4 bases. This CDR3 has 15 residues. The V gene's germline CDR1 is MDHEN and CDR2 SYDVKM. Details on this clone: Its antigen is unidentified.

Whole-study results and caveats: Specificity for CMV antigens was confirmed in vitro for a few of the CMV-associated chains.

This TCR derives from a woman aged 35 to 49 in good health and CMV-seropositive. The rearrangement links TRBV28 to TRBJ2-7; 8 bases map to TRBD1. Source material: PBMCs. The CDR3 loop reads CASSRHGTGVYEQYF. The CDR3 DNA reads as TGTGCCAGCAGCCGACACGGGACAGGAGTATACGAGCAGTACTTC.